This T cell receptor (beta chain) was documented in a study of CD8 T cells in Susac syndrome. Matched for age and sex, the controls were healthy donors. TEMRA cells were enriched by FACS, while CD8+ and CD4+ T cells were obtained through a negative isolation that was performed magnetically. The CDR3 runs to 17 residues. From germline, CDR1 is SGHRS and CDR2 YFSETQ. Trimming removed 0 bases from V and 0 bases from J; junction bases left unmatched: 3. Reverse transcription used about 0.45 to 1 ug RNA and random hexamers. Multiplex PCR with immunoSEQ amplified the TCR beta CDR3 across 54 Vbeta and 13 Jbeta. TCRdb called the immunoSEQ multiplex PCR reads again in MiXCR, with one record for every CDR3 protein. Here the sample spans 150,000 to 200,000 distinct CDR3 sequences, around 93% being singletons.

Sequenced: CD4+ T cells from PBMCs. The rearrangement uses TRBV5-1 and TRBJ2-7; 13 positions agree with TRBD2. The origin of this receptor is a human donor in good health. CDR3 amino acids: CASSLGGTSGISYEQYF. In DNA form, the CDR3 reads TGCGCCAGCAGCTTGGGGGGGACTAGCGGGATCTCCTACGAGCAGTACTTC.